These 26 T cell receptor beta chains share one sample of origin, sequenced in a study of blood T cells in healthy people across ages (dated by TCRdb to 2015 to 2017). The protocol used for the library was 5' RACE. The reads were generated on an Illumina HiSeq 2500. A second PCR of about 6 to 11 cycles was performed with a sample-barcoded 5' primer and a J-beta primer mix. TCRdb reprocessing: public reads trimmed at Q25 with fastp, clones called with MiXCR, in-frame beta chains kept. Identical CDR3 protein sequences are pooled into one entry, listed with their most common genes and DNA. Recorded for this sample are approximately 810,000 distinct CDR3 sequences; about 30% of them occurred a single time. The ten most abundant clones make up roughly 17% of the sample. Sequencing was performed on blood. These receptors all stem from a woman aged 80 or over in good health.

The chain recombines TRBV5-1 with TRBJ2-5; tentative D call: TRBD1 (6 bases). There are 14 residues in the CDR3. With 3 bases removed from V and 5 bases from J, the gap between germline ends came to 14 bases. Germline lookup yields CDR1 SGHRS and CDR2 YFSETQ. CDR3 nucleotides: TGCGCCAGCAGCTCAACAGGGCCGGGGGAGACCCAGTACTTC. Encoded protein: CASSSTGPGETQYF.

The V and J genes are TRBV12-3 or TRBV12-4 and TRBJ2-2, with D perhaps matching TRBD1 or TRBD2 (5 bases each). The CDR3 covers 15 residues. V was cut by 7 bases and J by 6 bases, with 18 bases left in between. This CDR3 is CASTLRGRDAGELFF. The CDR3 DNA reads TGTGCCAGCACTTTGAGGGGCAGGGACGCCGGGGAGCTGTTTTTT.

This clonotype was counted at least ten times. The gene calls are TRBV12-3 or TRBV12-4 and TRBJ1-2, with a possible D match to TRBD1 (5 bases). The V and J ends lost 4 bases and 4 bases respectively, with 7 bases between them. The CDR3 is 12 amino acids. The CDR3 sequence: CASSSTVYGYTF. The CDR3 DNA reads TGTGCCAGCAGTTCGACAGTCTATGGCTACACCTTC.

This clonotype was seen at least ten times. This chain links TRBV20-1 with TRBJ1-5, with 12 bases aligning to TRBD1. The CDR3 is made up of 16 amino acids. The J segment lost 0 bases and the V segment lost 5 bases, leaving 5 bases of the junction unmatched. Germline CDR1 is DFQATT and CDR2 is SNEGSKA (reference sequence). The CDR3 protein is CSAGTGGAGSNQPQHF. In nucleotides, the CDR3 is TGCAGTGCTGGGACAGGGGGCGCGGGTAGCAATCAGCCCCAGCATTTT.

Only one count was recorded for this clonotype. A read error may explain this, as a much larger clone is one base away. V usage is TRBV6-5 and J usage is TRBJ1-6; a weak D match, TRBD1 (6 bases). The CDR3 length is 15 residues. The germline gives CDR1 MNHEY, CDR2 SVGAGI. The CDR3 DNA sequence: TGTGTCAGCGCCCCCCCCGGGACATTCGGTTCACCCCTCCACTTT. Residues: CVSAPPGTFGSPLHF.

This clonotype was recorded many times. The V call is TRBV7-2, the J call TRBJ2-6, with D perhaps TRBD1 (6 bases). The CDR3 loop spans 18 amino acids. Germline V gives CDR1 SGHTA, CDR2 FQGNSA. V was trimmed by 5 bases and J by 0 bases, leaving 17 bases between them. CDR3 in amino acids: CASSTTTQGVSGANVLTF. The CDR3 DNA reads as TGTGCCAGCAGCACGACAACACAGGGTGTCTCTGGGGCCAACGTCCTGACTTTC.

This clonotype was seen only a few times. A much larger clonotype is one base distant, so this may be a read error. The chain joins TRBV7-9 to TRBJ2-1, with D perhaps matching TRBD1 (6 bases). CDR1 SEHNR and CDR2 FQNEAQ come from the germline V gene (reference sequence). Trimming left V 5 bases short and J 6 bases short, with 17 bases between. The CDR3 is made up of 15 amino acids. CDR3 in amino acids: CASSLCRGSSNEQFF. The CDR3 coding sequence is TGTGCCAGCAGCCTCTGCAGGGGTAGCAGCAATGAGCAGTTCTTC. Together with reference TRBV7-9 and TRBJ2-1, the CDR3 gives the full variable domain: DTGVSQNPRHKITKRGQNVTFRCDPISEHNRLYWYRQTLGQGPEFLTYFQNEAQLEKSRLLSDRFSAERPKGSFSTLEIQRTEQGDSAMYLCASSLCRGSSNEQFFGPGTRLTVL.

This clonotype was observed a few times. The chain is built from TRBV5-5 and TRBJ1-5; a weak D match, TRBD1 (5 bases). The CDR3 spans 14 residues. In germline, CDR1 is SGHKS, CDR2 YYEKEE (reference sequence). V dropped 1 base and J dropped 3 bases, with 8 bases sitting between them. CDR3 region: CASSLLTDNQPQHF. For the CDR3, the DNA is TGTGCCAGCAGCTTGCTGACAGACAATCAGCCCCAGCATTTT.

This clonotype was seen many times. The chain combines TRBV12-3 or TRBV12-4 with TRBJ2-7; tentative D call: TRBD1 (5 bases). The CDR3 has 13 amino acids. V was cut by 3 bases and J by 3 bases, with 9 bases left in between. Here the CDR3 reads CASSLHRSYEQYF. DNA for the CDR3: TGTGCCAGCAGTTTGCACAGGAGCTACGAGCAGTACTTC.

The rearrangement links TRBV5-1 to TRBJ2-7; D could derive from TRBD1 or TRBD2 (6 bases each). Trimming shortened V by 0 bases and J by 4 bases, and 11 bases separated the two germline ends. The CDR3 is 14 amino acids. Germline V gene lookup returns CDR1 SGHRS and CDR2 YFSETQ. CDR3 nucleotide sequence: TGCGCCAGCAGCTTGGTGGGGGGCTGGTACGAGCAGTACTTC. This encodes CASSLVGGWYEQYF. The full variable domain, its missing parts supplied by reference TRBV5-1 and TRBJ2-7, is KAGVTQTPRYLIKTRGQQVTLSCSPISGHRSVSWYQQTPGQGLQFLFEYFSETQRNKGNFPGRFSGRQFSNSRSEMNVSTLELGDSALYLCASSLVGGWYEQYFGPGTRLTVT.

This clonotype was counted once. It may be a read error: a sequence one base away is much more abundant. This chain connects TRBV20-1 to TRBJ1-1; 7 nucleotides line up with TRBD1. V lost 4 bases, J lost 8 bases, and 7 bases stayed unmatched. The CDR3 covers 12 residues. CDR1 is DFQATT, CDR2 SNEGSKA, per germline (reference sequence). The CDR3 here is CSAKGGGGEAFF. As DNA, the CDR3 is TGCAGTGCTAAAGGGGGCGGGGGGGAAGCTTTCTTT.

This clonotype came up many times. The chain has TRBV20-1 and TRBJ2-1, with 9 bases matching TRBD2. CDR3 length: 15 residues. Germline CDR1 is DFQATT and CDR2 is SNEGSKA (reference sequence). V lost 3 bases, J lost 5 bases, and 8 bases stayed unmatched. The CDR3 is CSARDSGGKNNEQFF. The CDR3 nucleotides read TGCAGTGCTAGGGACAGCGGGGGGAAAAACAATGAGCAGTTCTTC.

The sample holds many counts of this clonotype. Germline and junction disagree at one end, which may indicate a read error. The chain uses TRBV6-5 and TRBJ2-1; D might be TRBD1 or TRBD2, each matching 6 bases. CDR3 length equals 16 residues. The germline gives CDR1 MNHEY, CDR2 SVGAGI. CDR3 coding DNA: TGTGCCAACAGTTACCCTTTGGGGGGCTATTACAATGAGCAGTTCTTC. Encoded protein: CANSYPLGGYYNEQFF.

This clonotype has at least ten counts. CDR3 sequence (DNA): TGCGCCAGCAGCTTGGGAGGGTTCGACAATGAGCAGTTCTTC. This gives the protein CASSLGGFDNEQFF. V is TRBV5-1 and J is TRBJ2-1, with a possible D match to TRBD2 (5 bases). CDR3 length: 14 residues. Per germline, CDR1 SGHRS and CDR2 YFSETQ. Trimming removed 0 bases from V and 5 bases from J, with 9 bases in between.

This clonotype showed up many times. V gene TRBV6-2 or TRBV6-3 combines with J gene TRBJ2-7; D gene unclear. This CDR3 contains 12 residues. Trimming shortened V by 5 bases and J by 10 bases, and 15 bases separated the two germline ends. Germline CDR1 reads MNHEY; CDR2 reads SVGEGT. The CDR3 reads CASSQVRKNQYF. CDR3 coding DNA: TGTGCCAGCAGTCAAGTAAGGAAGAACCAGTACTTC.

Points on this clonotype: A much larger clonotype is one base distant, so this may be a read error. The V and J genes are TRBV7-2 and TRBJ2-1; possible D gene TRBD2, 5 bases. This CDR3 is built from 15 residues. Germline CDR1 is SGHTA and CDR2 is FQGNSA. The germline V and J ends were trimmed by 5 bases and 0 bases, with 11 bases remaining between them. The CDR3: CTSSVVGSSYNEQFF. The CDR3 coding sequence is TGTACCAGCAGCGTAGTGGGGAGCTCCTACAATGAGCAGTTCTTC.

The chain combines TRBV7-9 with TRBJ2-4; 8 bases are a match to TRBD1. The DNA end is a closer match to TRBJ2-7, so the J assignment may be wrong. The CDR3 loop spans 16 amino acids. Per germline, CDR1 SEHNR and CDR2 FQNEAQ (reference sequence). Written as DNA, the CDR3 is TGTGCCAGCAGCTTAGATTTAGACAGGGGATCGGACGAGCAGTACTTC. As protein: CASSLDLDRGSDEQYF.

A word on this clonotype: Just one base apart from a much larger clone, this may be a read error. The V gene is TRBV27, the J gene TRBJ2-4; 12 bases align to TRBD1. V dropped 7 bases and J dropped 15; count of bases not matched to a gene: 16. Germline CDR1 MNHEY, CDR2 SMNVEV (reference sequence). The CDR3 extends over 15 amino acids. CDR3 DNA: TGTGCCAGCATGGGACAGGGGGCGTCTCAAGAGACCCGGTACTTC. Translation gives CASMGQGASQETRYF.

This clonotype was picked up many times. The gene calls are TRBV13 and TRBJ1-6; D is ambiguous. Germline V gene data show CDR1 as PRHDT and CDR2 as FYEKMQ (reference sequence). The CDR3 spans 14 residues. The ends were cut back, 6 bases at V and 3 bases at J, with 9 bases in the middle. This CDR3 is CASRAGDYNSPLHF. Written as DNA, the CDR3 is TGTGCCAGCAGGGCAGGAGACTATAATTCACCCCTCCACTTT.

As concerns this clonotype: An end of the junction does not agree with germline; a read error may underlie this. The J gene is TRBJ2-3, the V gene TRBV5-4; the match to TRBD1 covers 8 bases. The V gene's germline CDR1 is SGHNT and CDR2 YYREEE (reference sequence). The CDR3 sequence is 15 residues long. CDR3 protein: CASSSGQGLADTRYF. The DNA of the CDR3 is TGCGCCAGCAGCTCCGGACAGGGATTGGCAGATACGCGGTATTTT.

The CDR3 region is CASSFLTGTGKYNEQFF. The CDR3 coding sequence is TGTGCCAGCAGTTTTTTAACCGGGACAGGGAAATACAATGAGCAGTTCTTC. This sequence joins TRBV12-3 or TRBV12-4 and TRBJ2-1; 9 nucleotides line up with TRBD1. The CDR3 has 17 amino acids. V trimming: 3 bases; J trimming: 4 bases; junction bases outside the gene matches: 10.

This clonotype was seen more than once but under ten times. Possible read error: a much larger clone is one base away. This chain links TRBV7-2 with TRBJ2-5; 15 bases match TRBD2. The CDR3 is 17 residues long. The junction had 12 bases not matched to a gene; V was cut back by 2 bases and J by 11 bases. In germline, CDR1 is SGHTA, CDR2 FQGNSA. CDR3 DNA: TGTGCCAGCAGCTTAACGGGACTAGCGGGGGGACACAATGAGCAGTACTTC. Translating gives CASSLTGLAGGHNEQYF.

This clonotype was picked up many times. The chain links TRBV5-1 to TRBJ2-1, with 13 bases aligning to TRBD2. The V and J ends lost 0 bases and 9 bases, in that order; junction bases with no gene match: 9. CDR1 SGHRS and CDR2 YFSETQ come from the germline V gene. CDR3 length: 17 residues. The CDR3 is CASSLAGLAGPSSEQFF. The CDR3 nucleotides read TGCGCCAGCAGCTTGGCGGGACTAGCGGGACCCTCGAGTGAGCAGTTCTTC. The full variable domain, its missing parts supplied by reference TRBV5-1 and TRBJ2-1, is KAGVTQTPRYLIKTRGQQVTLSCSPISGHRSVSWYQQTPGQGLQFLFEYFSETQRNKGNFPGRFSGRQFSNSRSEMNVSTLELGDSALYLCASSLAGLAGPSSEQFFGPGTRLTVL.

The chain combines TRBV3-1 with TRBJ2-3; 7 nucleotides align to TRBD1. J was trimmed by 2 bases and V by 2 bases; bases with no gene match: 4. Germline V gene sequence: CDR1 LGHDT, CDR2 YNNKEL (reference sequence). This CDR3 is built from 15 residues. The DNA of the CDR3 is TGTGCCAGCAGCCAATGGGGACAGTACACAGATACGCAGTATTTT. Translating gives CASSQWGQYTDTQYF.

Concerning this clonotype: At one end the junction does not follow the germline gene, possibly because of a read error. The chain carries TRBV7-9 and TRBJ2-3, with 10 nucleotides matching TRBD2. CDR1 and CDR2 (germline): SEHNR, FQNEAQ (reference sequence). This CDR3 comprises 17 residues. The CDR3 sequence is CASSTTVSGGAKDAQYF. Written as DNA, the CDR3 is TGTGCCAGCAGCACAACGGTCAGCGGGGGGGCAAAAGATGCGCAGTATTTT.

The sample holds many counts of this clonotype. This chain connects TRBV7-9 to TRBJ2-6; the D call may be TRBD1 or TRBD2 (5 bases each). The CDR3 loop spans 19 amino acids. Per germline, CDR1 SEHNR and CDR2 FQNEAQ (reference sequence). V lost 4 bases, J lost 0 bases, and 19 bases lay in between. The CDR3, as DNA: TGTGCCAGCAGCTCATATACCGGGACGGCCAGCTCTGGGGCCAACGTCCTGACTTTC. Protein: CASSSYTGTASSGANVLTF. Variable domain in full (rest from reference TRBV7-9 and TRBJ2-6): DTGVSQNPRHKITKRGQNVTFRCDPISEHNRLYWYRQTLGQGPEFLTYFQNEAQLEKSRLLSDRFSAERPKGSFSTLEIQRTEQGDSAMYLCASSSYTGTASSGANVLTFGAGSRLTVL.